This passage covers 13 T cell receptor beta chains from one sample sequenced in a study of shared clonotypes between healthy human individuals (dated by TCRdb to 2018 to 2021). Library preparation used the immunoSEQ multiplex PCR assay. What TCRdb holds here is the immuneACCESS table cut down to in-frame rearrangements. Part of the clones is not present; checked against another copy, under half of the missing clones reflect an unresolved V gene, and the others are unexplained. The sample data list approximately 1.9 million clones, and about 93% of these were observed just once. 1.5% to 2% of the sample belongs to the ten largest clones. CD8 naive samples were CD45RO-negative cells positively selected for CCR7, giving a CD45RA+CCR7+ population that excluded TemRA cells. The sample was naive CD8+ T cells from PBMCs. Reading the label with the study, this specimen's cell subset or site is: CD45RA+CCR7+. The receptors were sampled from a young man in good health. Some clones in this sample may be carry-over from other donors' samples.

On this clone: Additional DNA sequences in this sample encode the identical CDR3. This rearrangement joins TRBV11-2 to TRBJ2-7, with TRBD2 as a possible D gene (6 bases). The CDR3 covers 13 residues. V gave up 1 base and J gave up 3 bases, with 7 bases separating them. Germline V lookup: CDR1 SGHAT, CDR2 FQNNGV. The CDR3 is CASSLGGIYEQYF. CDR3 nucleotides: TGTGCCAGCAGCTTAGGCGGGATCTACGAGCAGTACTTC.

This chain uses TRBV10-3 with TRBJ1-2; no firm D call. The CDR3 runs to 15 residues. Germline CDR1 reads ENHRY; CDR2 reads SYGVKD. The V gene lost 0 bases and the J gene lost 4 bases, with 12 bases spanning the gap. The CDR3 nucleotides are TGTGCCATCAGTGAGTCCCAATTACAGTTCTATGGCTACACCTTC. Its translation: CAISESQLQFYGYTF.

Notes on this clone: In the same sample, other DNA sequences code for this CDR3. The rearrangement uses TRBV18 and TRBJ2-3; perhaps D is TRBD1 or TRBD2 (5 bases each). Germline V gene sequence: CDR1 KGHSH, CDR2 LQKENI. The CDR3 is made up of 13 amino acids. The V end was cut by 2 bases, the J end by 3 bases, with 6 bases between. CDR3 residues: CASSPGGTDTQYF. The CDR3 region has the DNA TGTGCCAGCTCACCAGGGGGAACAGATACGCAGTATTTT.

This sequence joins TRBV19 and TRBJ2-7, with D perhaps assigned TRBD1 or TRBD2 (7 bases each). V was cut by 6 bases and J by 3 bases, with 15 bases left in between. The CDR3 consists of 14 residues. Germline V gives CDR1 LNHDA, CDR2 SQIVND (reference sequence). CDR3 nucleotides: TGTGCCAGTAGCAGGGCCAGGGGGGGCTACGAGCAGTACTTC. It yields the protein CASSRARGGYEQYF.

This chain connects TRBV18 to TRBJ2-7, with D unresolved. The CDR3 is 15 amino acids. In germline, CDR1 is KGHSH, CDR2 LQKENI. V lost 1 base and J lost 1, with 11 bases in between. The chain's CDR3 is CASSPRSGGSYEQYF. Here the CDR3 DNA reads TGTGCCAGCTCACCACGATCCGGTGGATCCTACGAGCAGTACTTC.

This chain connects TRBV28 to TRBJ2-5; the D gene is possibly TRBD2 (6 bases). Trimming took off 6 bases at V and 0 bases at J, with 14 bases between the two ends. The CDR3 is 15 residues long. CDR1 is MDHEN and CDR2 is SYDVKM in the germline V gene. CDR3 protein: CASRGGLAYQETQYF. The DNA of the CDR3 is TGTGCCAGCAGGGGGGGACTTGCGTACCAAGAGACCCAGTACTTC.

Details on this clone: The same CDR3 also results from other DNA sequences found in this sample. The chain has TRBV7-9 and TRBJ1-2; 9 nucleotides line up with TRBD1. The CDR3 is 14 residues long. Germline assignment: CDR1 SEHNR and CDR2 FQNEAQ (reference sequence). The J segment lost 4 bases and the V segment lost 5 bases, leaving 5 bases of the junction unmatched. DNA for the CDR3: TGTGCCAGCAGCCCCACAGGGGGCGGCTATGGCTACACCTTC. Translation: CASSPTGGGYGYTF.

The chain is built from TRBV2 and TRBJ2-7; maybe TRBD1 (5 bases). Germline V gene lookup returns CDR1 SNHLY and CDR2 FYNNEI. With 5 bases removed from V and 3 bases from J, the gap between germline ends came to 23 bases. There are 17 residues in the CDR3. CDR3 amino acids: CASSLRGRVLGLYEQYF. The CDR3 DNA follows: TGTGCCAGCAGTCTTAGGGGCAGGGTATTAGGGCTCTACGAGCAGTACTTC.

CDR3: CATSRDFRHRDNQPQHF. The CDR3 coding sequence is TGTGCCACCAGCAGAGATTTTCGTCACAGGGACAATCAGCCCCAGCATTTT. The chain joins TRBV15 to TRBJ1-5; tentatively, D is TRBD1 (6 bases). Germline V CDR1 and CDR2: LNHNV, YYDKDF (reference sequence). The CDR3 length is 17 residues. V was cut by 0 bases and J by 3 bases, with 15 bases left in between.

CDR3 DNA sequence: TGTGCCAGCAGCGTAGGATTCGCGGGAGGGAACAATGAGCAGTTCTTC. It translates to CASSVGFAGGNNEQFF. The chain employs TRBV9 and TRBJ2-1, with 9 positions matching TRBD2. The germline CDR1 and CDR2 sequences are SGDLS and YYNGEE. After removal of 0 bases from V and 5 bases from J, the junction contained 6 bases not matched to a gene. There are 16 residues in the CDR3.

The J gene is TRBJ1-2, the V gene TRBV27, with D unclear. The germline V gene encodes CDR1 MNHEY and CDR2 SMNVEV (reference sequence). Deletions cut 4 bases from V and 0 bases from J, with 12 bases between. CDR3 size: 15 residues. CDR3 nucleotide sequence: TGTGCCAGCAGTTCCGCCACGGGAGCTAACTATGGCTACACCTTC. Residues: CASSSATGANYGYTF.

The chain uses TRBV14 and TRBJ1-2; D perhaps matches TRBD1 (6 bases). Trimming removed 5 bases at V and 5 bases at J, with 12 bases between. Germline CDR1 and CDR2: SGHDN and FVKESK. The CDR3 consists of 13 residues. CDR3 region: CASSTTGAYGYTF. CDR3 nucleotide sequence: TGTGCCAGCAGCACGACGGGGGCATATGGCTACACCTTC.

This clone was detected only once. V gene TRBV7-2 combines with J gene TRBJ1-5; D remains ambiguous. The ends were cut back, 8 bases at V and 3 bases at J, with 17 bases in the middle. The length of the CDR3 is 15 residues. Germline lookup yields CDR1 SGHTA and CDR2 FQGNSA. The CDR3 DNA reads TGTGCCAGCGCCATAGAGACTGGGATCAATCAGCCCCAGCATTTT. Translated: CASAIETGINQPQHF. The entire variable domain, with the rest obtained from reference TRBV7-2 and TRBJ1-5, is as follows: GAGVSQSPSNKVTEKGKDVELRCDPISGHTALYWYRQSLGQGLEFLIYFQGNSAPDKSGLPSDRFSAERTGGSVSTLTIQRTQQEDSAVYLCASAIETGINQPQHFGDGTRLSIL.